These 26 T cell receptor beta chains originate from one sample sequenced in a study of cytomegalovirus exposure and HLA in healthy donors. In the PCR, 60 Vbeta and 13 Jbeta primers were used. Data came from immunoSEQ multiplex PCR; TCRdb stores just in-frame clones and leaves some out. The data show approximately 190,000 clones, with 82% seen just once and around 0.8% held by the top ten. The sample was PBMCs. These TCRs come from a young woman in good health and CMV-seronegative.

The CDR3 is CASSLTTQGHNEQFF. DNA of the CDR3: TGTGCCAGCAGCCTAACTACACAGGGCCACAATGAGCAGTTCTTC. The rearrangement joins TRBV7-6 to TRBJ2-1, with D maybe TRBD1 (6 bases). The V gene's germline CDR1 is SGHVS and CDR2 FNYEAQ. The CDR3 totals 15 residues. Trimming left V 5 bases short and J 5 bases short, with 16 bases between.

This chain links TRBV29-1 with TRBJ1-2; 8 nucleotides align to TRBD1. The CDR3 runs 14 residues. Germline loops: CDR1 SQVTM, CDR2 ANQGSEA. With 5 bases clipped from V and 0 bases from J, the junction kept 5 bases outside the gene matches. CDR3 bases: TGCAGCGTTATCAGACAGGGGACTAACTATGGCTACACCTTC. It encodes CSVIRQGTNYGYTF.

The rearrangement uses TRBV10-1 and TRBJ2-1; TRBD2 matches at 8 bases. V was clipped by 4 bases and J by 0 bases; unmatched bases: 23. This CDR3 has 22 amino acids. The germline gives CDR1 WNHNN, CDR2 SYGVQD (reference sequence). CDR3 coding DNA: TGCGCCAGCAGTGGGGGGACTAACGGCGGGGGGTATCCCGAGAGCTCCTACAATGAGCAGTTCTTC. It encodes CASSGGTNGGGYPESSYNEQFF.

This chain joins TRBV2 and TRBJ2-2; 9 nucleotides align to TRBD1. The CDR3 sequence is 14 residues long. From germline, CDR1 is SNHLY and CDR2 FYNNEI. The V segment lost 4 bases and the J segment 10 bases; nucleotides outside the gene matches: 7. The CDR3 is CASSGTGVLPELFF. In nucleotides, the CDR3 is TGTGCCAGCAGTGGGACAGGGGTCCTCCCGGAGCTGTTTTTT. The whole variable domain, remainder taken from reference TRBV2 and TRBJ2-2, is EPEVTQTPSHQVTQMGQEVILRCVPISNHLYFYWYRQILGQKVEFLVSFYNNEISEKSEIFDDQFSVERPDGSNFTLKIRSTKLEDSAMYFCASSGTGVLPELFFGEGSRLTVL.

The chain links TRBV11-1 to TRBJ2-5; D call uncertain. Looked up from germline, CDR1 is SGHAT and CDR2 is FQDESV (reference sequence). V dropped 1 base and J dropped 4 bases, with 7 bases sitting between them. The CDR3 has 13 residues. CDR3 DNA: TGTGCCAGCAGCTTAGGTTATAGAGAGACCCAGTACTTC. It is translated as CASSLGYRETQYF.

The chain carries TRBV7-9 and TRBJ1-2; D is unclear. Per the germline V gene, CDR1 is SEHNR and CDR2 is FQNEAQ (reference sequence). Trimming removed 5 bases at V and 7 bases at J, with 8 bases between. The length of the CDR3 is 11 residues. Written as DNA, the CDR3 is TGTGCCAGCAGCGAGGGCGGTGGCTACACCTTC. As protein: CASSEGGGYTF.

The gene calls are TRBV7-6 and TRBJ2-1; 10 bases are shared with TRBD2. The CDR3 consists of 16 residues. J lost 4 bases, V lost 5 bases, and 8 bases had no gene match. Germline lookup yields CDR1 SGHVS and CDR2 FNYEAQ. CDR3: CASSDSGGGKYNEQFF. The CDR3, as DNA: TGTGCCAGCAGCGACAGCGGGGGGGGCAAGTACAATGAGCAGTTCTTC.

The V and J genes are TRBV6-5 and TRBJ2-7; 7 nucleotides align to TRBD2. The V segment lost 2 bases and the J segment 2 bases; nucleotides outside the gene matches: 3. Looked up from germline, CDR1 is MNHEY and CDR2 is SVGAGI. This CDR3 region has 14 residues. Here the CDR3 reads CASSYVGGTYEQYF. The CDR3 nucleotides read TGTGCCAGCAGTTACGTGGGAGGGACCTACGAGCAGTACTTC.

The chain combines TRBV2 with TRBJ1-2; tentatively, D is TRBD1 (5 bases). Between the trimmed V and J ends, which lost 3 bases and 2 bases, there was a span of 7 bases. CDR1 is SNHLY, CDR2 FYNNEI, per germline. This CDR3 has 13 amino acids. CDR3 amino acids: CASSENRNYGYTF. Here the CDR3 DNA reads TGTGCCAGCAGTGAGAACAGGAACTATGGCTACACCTTC. Together with reference TRBV2 and TRBJ1-2, the CDR3 gives the full variable domain: EPEVTQTPSHQVTQMGQEVILRCVPISNHLYFYWYRQILGQKVEFLVSFYNNEISEKSEIFDDQFSVERPDGSNFTLKIRSTKLEDSAMYFCASSENRNYGYTFGSGTRLTVV.

On this clone: Different DNA sequences within this sample yield the same CDR3. J is TRBJ1-5 and V is TRBV27; D unresolved. The V end was cut by 0 bases, the J end by 4 bases, with 4 bases between. The CDR3 spans 13 residues. Germline V gene sequence: CDR1 MNHEY, CDR2 SMNVEV (reference sequence). CDR3 protein: CASSLSENQPQHF. In DNA, the CDR3 is TGTGCCAGCAGTTTATCAGAGAATCAGCCCCAGCATTTT.

Only one count was recorded for this clone. V usage is TRBV5-1 and J usage is TRBJ2-3, with TRBD2 matching 8 bases. Germline CDR1 SGHRS, CDR2 YFSETQ. This CDR3 contains 14 residues. V was clipped by 7 bases and J by 3 bases; unmatched bases: 7. The CDR3 DNA reads as TGCGCCAGCTCGGGGGGGCAAAGGACAGATACGCAGTATTTT. It translates to CASSGGQRTDTQYF.

The table lists this clone with a count of one. V usage is TRBV14 and J usage is TRBJ1-1; the match to TRBD1 covers 9 bases. The V and J ends lost 4 bases and 7 bases, in that order; junction bases with no gene match: 10. The CDR3 runs 15 residues. Germline V gene data show CDR1 as SGHDN and CDR2 as FVKESK. The CDR3 DNA reads TGTGCCAGCAGCCTGACGGACAGGGGAAGCAGTGAAGCTTTCTTT. Its translation is CASSLTDRGSSEAFF. The variable domain in full, with the rest retrieved from reference TRBV14 and TRBJ1-1, is EAGVTQFPSHSVIEKGQTVTLRCDPISGHDNLYWYRRVMGKEIKFLLHFVKESKQDESGMPNNRFLAERTGGTYSTLKVQPAELEDSGVYFCASSLTDRGSSEAFFGQGTRLTVV.

The rearrangement joins TRBV28 to TRBJ2-7; 9 bases align to TRBD1. The germline V gene has CDR1 MDHEN and CDR2 SYDVKM. V shed 4 bases, J shed 3 bases, and the junction held 1 base outside the gene matches. The CDR3 loop spans 13 amino acids. The CDR3 reads CASSSGQGYEQYF. The CDR3 DNA sequence: TGTGCCAGCAGTTCGGGACAGGGCTACGAGCAGTACTTC. The full variable domain, with the rest looked up from reference TRBV28 and TRBJ2-7, is DVKVTQSSRYLVKRTGEKVFLECVQDMDHENMFWYRQDPGLGLRLIYFSYDVKMKEKGDIPEGYSVSREKKERFSLILESASTNQTSMYLCASSSGQGYEQYFGPGTRLTVT.

The rearrangement joins TRBV5-1 to TRBJ2-5, with a possible D match to TRBD1 (6 bases). The CDR3 has 14 residues. Looked up from germline, CDR1 is SGHRS and CDR2 is YFSETQ. The V and J ends lost 0 bases and 2 bases respectively, with 8 bases between them. DNA for the CDR3: TGCGCCAGCAGCTTGGGGGGGCAGCAAGAGACCCAGTACTTC. Its translation: CASSLGGQQETQYF.

This clone was counted once. This rearrangement joins TRBV27 to TRBJ2-1; D possibly corresponds to TRBD1 (6 bases). Germline assignment: CDR1 MNHEY and CDR2 SMNVEV (reference sequence). Trimming shortened V by 11 bases and J by 6 bases, and 17 bases separated the two germline ends. This CDR3 has 13 amino acids. CDR3: CAGIGIGGNEQFF. The CDR3 DNA sequence: TGTGCCGGCATTGGAATAGGGGGCAATGAGCAGTTCTTC.

This clone was seen a single time. The chain is built from TRBV5-1 and TRBJ2-7, with 7 nucleotides matching TRBD2. Germline loops: CDR1 SGHRS, CDR2 YFSETQ. The CDR3 totals 16 residues. The junction had 6 bases not matched to a gene; V was cut back by 0 bases and J by 0 bases. The chain's CDR3 is CASSLEGGSLSYEQYF. CDR3 coding DNA: TGCGCCAGCAGCTTGGAAGGCGGGAGCCTCTCCTACGAGCAGTACTTC.

V usage is TRBV7-2 and J usage is TRBJ1-2; weak D call: TRBD1 (5 bases). Germline V lookup: CDR1 SGHTA, CDR2 FQGNSA. The V and J ends lost 5 bases and 5 bases respectively, with 12 bases between them. This CDR3 has 13 amino acids. The CDR3 coding sequence is TGTGCCAGCAGCGTAGGGGAGGCGTATGGCTACACCTTC. The encoded protein is CASSVGEAYGYTF.

The chain has TRBV4-2 and TRBJ1-5, with a tentative D call TRBD1 (5 bases). V was pared by 4 bases and J by 0 bases, with 10 bases between. Per the germline V gene, CDR1 is LGHNA and CDR2 is YNFKEQ. The CDR3 spans 15 residues. The CDR3 DNA reads TGTGCCAGCAGCCGACAGAAGGATAGCAATCAGCCCCAGCATTTT. Protein sequence: CASSRQKDSNQPQHF.

This chain joins TRBV6-5 and TRBJ2-2; TRBD1 might be the D (6 bases). This CDR3 has 15 amino acids. Germline loops: CDR1 MNHEY, CDR2 SVGAGI. Trimming stripped 2 bases from V and 1 base from J, with 8 bases between. CDR3 coding DNA: TGTGCCAGCAGTTACGGCAGGGGGAACACCGGGGAGCTGTTTTTT. This gives the protein CASSYGRGNTGELFF.

V is TRBV25-1 and J is TRBJ2-3; D possibly corresponds to TRBD1 (6 bases). There are 13 residues in the CDR3. The germline V and J ends were trimmed by 2 bases and 7 bases, with 10 bases remaining between them. Germline lookup yields CDR1 MGHDK and CDR2 SYGVNS. In DNA form, the CDR3 reads TGTGCCAGCAGTGAAGGGGGCCTAAATACGCAGTATTTT. Translation gives CASSEGGLNTQYF.

The V call is TRBV2, the J call TRBJ2-2; D gene unclear. Germline-derived CDR1 and CDR2 are SNHLY and FYNNEI. The CDR3 loop spans 15 amino acids. Trimming shortened V by 6 bases and J by 1 base, and 12 bases separated the two germline ends. CDR3 in amino acids: CASSLTAGNTGELFF. The CDR3 coding sequence is TGTGCCAGCAGCCTGACGGCAGGGAACACCGGGGAGCTGTTTTTT.

J is TRBJ2-2 and V is TRBV6-1; maybe TRBD2 (6 bases). V was cut by 8 bases and J by 2 bases, with 15 bases left in between. Germline V gene sequence: CDR1 MNHNS, CDR2 SASEGT. The CDR3 contains 15 residues. CDR3 protein: CASVRTGDNTGELFF. In nucleotides, the CDR3 is TGTGCCAGCGTACGAACGGGAGATAACACCGGGGAGCTGTTTTTT.

This sequence joins TRBV27 and TRBJ2-5, with TRBD2 identical over 16 bases. The ends lost 6 bases at V and 1 base at J; junction bases unmatched: 11. This CDR3 is 19 amino acids long. Germline-derived CDR1 and CDR2 are MNHEY and SMNVEV (reference sequence). In DNA, the CDR3 is TGTGCCAGCAGCAAGGGGACTAGCGGGGGGGCCTTTCCCCAAGAGACCCAGTACTTC. Translated: CASSKGTSGGAFPQETQYF.

The chain combines TRBV15 with TRBJ2-4, with D possibly TRBD2 on 7 matching bases. The CDR3 covers 18 residues. Germline values: CDR1 LNHNV, CDR2 YYDKDF (reference sequence). The ends were cut back, 4 bases at V and 3 bases at J, with 22 bases in the middle. CDR3 residues: CATSTPGGRVGDKNIQYF. CDR3 DNA sequence: TGTGCCACCAGCACCCCGGGGGGCAGGGTTGGAGACAAAAACATTCAGTACTTC.

This clone was seen a single time. The chain joins TRBV19 to TRBJ1-5; 10 bases are shared with TRBD1. The CDR3 is made up of 13 amino acids. CDR1 LNHDA and CDR2 SQIVND come from the germline V gene (reference sequence). The J segment lost 8 bases and the V segment lost 6 bases, leaving 4 bases of the junction unmatched. Here the CDR3 reads CASRTGGWEPQHF. The CDR3 DNA reads as TGTGCCAGTAGGACAGGGGGCTGGGAGCCCCAGCATTTT.

The chain is built from TRBV10-2 and TRBJ2-1; 8 nucleotides match TRBD2. Trimming cost V 7 bases and J 0 bases; bases outside gene matches: 5. The CDR3 covers 15 residues. Germline values: CDR1 WSHSY, CDR2 SAAADI. The CDR3 sequence: CASTTSGDSYNEQFF. The CDR3 DNA is TGCGCCAGCACCACTAGCGGTGACTCCTACAATGAGCAGTTCTTC.